The 32 T cell receptor beta chains given below trace back to one sample, sequenced in a study of T cells in Graves' hyperthyroidism and ophthalmopathy. Amplification of TCR beta CDR3 regions was performed using RNA transcripts as template. When the TCR CDR3 underwent first-round RT-PCR, the HTBI primer set was used. MiXCR was run by TCRdb on the multiplex PCR reads, yielding one entry per CDR3 protein. The sample contains 300,000 to 450,000 distinct CDR3 sequences, roughly 13% of which appear only once. The source material was blood. These receptors were collected from an older woman with Graves' hyperthyroidism.

The V and J genes are TRBV24-1 and TRBJ2-5; TRBD1 matches at 7 bases. There are 15 residues in the CDR3. Germline V gene data show CDR1 as KGHDR and CDR2 as SFDVKD. J lost 3 bases, V lost 6 bases, and 9 bases had no gene match. CDR3 sequence: CATSKGGGGEETQYF. DNA of the CDR3: TGTGCCACCAGTAAAGGGGGCGGCGGTGAAGAGACCCAGTACTTC.

This clonotype occurred many times. The junction shows a germline mismatch at one end, possibly a read error. V usage is TRBV5-6 and J usage is TRBJ1-2; no firm D call. CDR3 size: 13 residues. CDR1 SGHDT and CDR2 YYEEEE come from the germline V gene. The CDR3: CASSLGSNCGYTF. The CDR3 DNA reads as TGTGCCAGCAGCTTGGGGAGTAACTGTGGCTACACCTTC.

Many counts were recorded for this clonotype. The chain recombines TRBV29-1 with TRBJ2-1, with 10 nucleotides matching TRBD1. V trimming: 8 bases; J trimming: 4 bases; junction bases outside the gene matches: 11. The CDR3 length is 15 residues. CDR1 SQVTM and CDR2 ANQGSEA come from the germline V gene. CDR3 sequence reads: CSPGTGTGVYNEQFF. DNA for the CDR3: TGCAGCCCGGGCACAGGGACAGGGGTTTACAATGAGCAGTTCTTC.

Many counts were recorded for this clonotype. This chain joins TRBV5-1 and TRBJ2-1; TRBD1 matches at 7 bases. This CDR3 spans 15 amino acids. Germline V gene lookup returns CDR1 SGHRS and CDR2 YFSETQ. V lost 0 bases and J lost 3; bases outside the gene matches: 3. The CDR3 spells CASSLGQGDYNEQFF. Written as DNA, the CDR3 is TGCGCCAGCAGCTTGGGACAGGGTGACTACAATGAGCAGTTCTTC.

This clonotype was seen at least ten times. The chain employs TRBV7-9 and TRBJ2-5; TRBD2 matches at 10 bases. The CDR3 has 18 residues. CDR1 and CDR2 (germline): SEHNR, FQNEAQ (reference sequence). The V segment lost 4 bases and the J segment 5 bases; nucleotides outside the gene matches: 16. DNA of the CDR3: TGTGCCAGCAGCTCCGGGTTAACTCTAGCGGGAGTACGGGAGACCCAGTACTTC. Translated: CASSSGLTLAGVRETQYF.

This clonotype was seen ten or more times. This sequence joins TRBV6-2 or TRBV6-3 and TRBJ2-5, with 9 bases aligning to TRBD2. This CDR3 has 16 residues. CDR1 MNHEY and CDR2 SVGEGT come from the germline V gene. V was pared by 6 bases and J by 1 base, with 9 bases of the junction left unmatched. CDR3 in amino acids: CASRKRLAALQETQYF. CDR3 DNA sequence: TGTGCCAGCAGAAAACGACTAGCGGCTCTCCAAGAGACCCAGTACTTC.

This clonotype was detected many times. The rearrangement joins TRBV10-3 to TRBJ1-1, with TRBD1 matching 10 bases. Losses at the gene ends were 6 bases for V and 0 bases for J; bases not matched to a gene: 7. Germline CDR1 reads ENHRY; CDR2 reads SYGVKD. The CDR3 has 16 residues. In DNA, the CDR3 is TGTGCCATCAGCGCGACAGGGGGCGGAATGAACACTGAAGCTTTCTTT. As protein: CAISATGGGMNTEAFF.

The chain carries TRBV12-3 or TRBV12-4 and TRBJ2-6; TRBD1 matches 10 bases. V dropped 7 bases and J dropped 0; count of bases not matched to a gene: 6. The CDR3 has 17 amino acids. This chain's CDR3 is CASTWTGGPSGANVLTF. The CDR3 bases are TGTGCCAGCACGTGGACAGGGGGACCCTCTGGGGCCAACGTCCTGACTTTC.

This clonotype has at least ten counts. V and J are TRBV20-1 and TRBJ2-4; a possible D gene is TRBD1 (6 bases). The length of the CDR3 is 15 residues. Germline V gene data show CDR1 as DFQATT and CDR2 as SNEGSKA (reference sequence). V was shortened by 3 bases and J by 0 bases, with 12 bases between the two germline ends. CDR3: CSASKGGVAKNIQYF. Here the CDR3 DNA reads TGCAGTGCTAGCAAAGGGGGAGTAGCCAAAAACATTCAGTACTTC.

This clonotype was seen many times. The chain is built from TRBV10-3 and TRBJ1-2; D gene ambiguous. The V gene's germline CDR1 is ENHRY and CDR2 SYGVKD. Trimming pared 2 bases from V and 5 bases from J, leaving 12 bases between. The CDR3 is 14 residues long. The CDR3 loop reads CAISEGTRNYGYTF. The CDR3 DNA follows: TGTGCCATCAGTGAGGGTACAAGGAATTATGGCTACACCTTC.

This clonotype was seen ten or more times. J is TRBJ2-7 and V is TRBV11-2; D unclear. Germline CDR1 reads SGHAT; CDR2 reads FQNNGV. Deletions cut 4 bases from V and 2 bases from J, with 12 bases between. CDR3 length equals 14 residues. CDR3 nucleotides: TGTGCCAGCAGCTCCCCGCCGTCCACCTACGAGCAGTACTTC. Encoded protein: CASSSPPSTYEQYF.

This clonotype was recorded many times. The rearrangement joins TRBV20-1 to TRBJ2-1; 10 bases map to TRBD2. The length of the CDR3 is 16 residues. Trimming took 3 bases from V and 7 from J; bases not matched to a gene: 12. CDR1 is DFQATT, CDR2 SNEGSKA, per germline (reference sequence). This CDR3 is CSASRNLAGGQNEQFF. CDR3 nucleotides: TGCAGTGCTAGCCGAAACTTAGCGGGAGGCCAAAATGAGCAGTTCTTC.

This clonotype was observed many times. The chain combines TRBV18 with TRBJ2-3; D may be TRBD2 (6 bases). Germline V gives CDR1 KGHSH, CDR2 LQKENI. Trimming pared 1 base from V and 4 bases from J, leaving 15 bases between. The CDR3 totals 16 residues. The CDR3 DNA reads TGTGCCAGCTCACCACAACTAGCCGAGGGGTCAGATACGCAGTATTTT. It encodes CASSPQLAEGSDTQYF.

This clonotype was found many times. The chain combines TRBV5-5 with TRBJ2-1; the match to TRBD2 covers 10 bases. The ends lost 0 bases at V and 4 bases at J; junction bases unmatched: 10. The CDR3 is made up of 18 amino acids. The germline CDR1 and CDR2 sequences are SGHKS and YYEKEE (reference sequence). In DNA, the CDR3 is TGTGCCAGCAGCTTGGCCCTTTCGGCTAGCGGGAGATACAATGAGCAGTTCTTC. The encoded protein is CASSLALSASGRYNEQFF.

This clonotype was seen many times. The chain employs TRBV6-1 and TRBJ2-1; 12 nucleotides match TRBD2. This CDR3 spans 19 amino acids. Germline CDR1 MNHNS, CDR2 SASEGT. The V gene end was trimmed by 6 bases and the J gene end by 0 bases; junction bases not matched to a gene: 12. The CDR3 region is CASRSPGLAGHSSYNEQFF. The DNA for the CDR3 is TGTGCCAGCAGGTCTCCGGGACTAGCGGGTCATAGCTCCTACAATGAGCAGTTCTTC.

This clonotype was seen many times. The chain carries TRBV20-1 and TRBJ2-1, with D maybe TRBD2 (6 bases). V lost 5 bases and J lost 10, with 18 bases in between. The CDR3 has 13 amino acids. Germline V lookup: CDR1 DFQATT, CDR2 SNEGSKA (reference sequence). CDR3 in amino acids: CSARLGMGREQFF. The DNA of the CDR3 is TGCAGTGCTCGGCTGGGGATGGGGAGGGAGCAGTTCTTC.

This clonotype was counted many times. The chain recombines TRBV12-3 or TRBV12-4 with TRBJ2-1; D possibly uses TRBD1 or TRBD2 (5 bases each). V lost 8 bases and J lost 2, with 16 bases in between. This CDR3 spans 15 amino acids. This chain's CDR3 is CASSQRWGTYNEQFF. The CDR3 coding sequence is TGTGCCAGCTCCCAAAGGTGGGGGACCTACAATGAGCAGTTCTTC.

V gene TRBV13 combines with J gene TRBJ2-2; TRBD2 aligns across 8 bases. CDR3 length: 15 residues. Germline V gene sequence: CDR1 PRHDT, CDR2 FYEKMQ (reference sequence). The ends lost 5 bases at V and 0 bases at J; junction bases unmatched: 2. CDR3 in amino acids: CASSRLASNTGELFF. CDR3 in DNA: TGTGCCAGCAGCCGACTAGCGTCGAACACCGGGGAGCTGTTTTTT.

This clonotype was counted between two and nine times. The V call is TRBV19, the J call TRBJ2-7; possible D gene TRBD1, 5 bases. The germline CDR1 and CDR2 sequences are LNHDA and SQIVND (reference sequence). The V end lost 3 bases, the J end lost 2 bases, and 11 bases lay between the germline ends. This CDR3 is built from 14 residues. As DNA, the CDR3 is TGTGCCAGTAGTATCGGTTTACAGGCCTACGAGCAGTACTTC. It is translated as CASSIGLQAYEQYF.

The rearrangement uses TRBV5-1 and TRBJ1-2; tentatively, D is TRBD1 (5 bases). The V gene lost 0 bases and the J gene lost 7 bases, with 16 bases spanning the gap. CDR1 and CDR2 from the germline V gene are SGHRS and YFSETQ. This CDR3 is 15 amino acids long. The CDR3 region has the DNA TGCGCCAGCAGCTTGGCCCCGCCAGGGCAGGGTGGCTACACCTTC. This sequence encodes CASSLAPPGQGGYTF.

Judged by abundance, this clonotype is large. This chain connects TRBV6-1 to TRBJ2-7, with a tentative D call TRBD1 (5 bases). V lost 5 bases to trimming and J lost 4 bases, with 21 bases between them. Germline V gene sequence: CDR1 MNHNS, CDR2 SASEGT. The CDR3 spans 16 residues. CDR3 bases: TGTGCCAGCAGTCCCGTGACTGGGGCACCCGTATACGAGCAGTACTTC. Protein product: CASSPVTGAPVYEQYF.

The CDR3 loop reads CASSLSGINEKLFF. The CDR3 nucleotides are TGTGCCAGCAGCTTGTCAGGGATCAATGAAAAACTGTTTTTT. This sequence joins TRBV7-9 and TRBJ1-4; tentative D call: TRBD1 (5 bases). The CDR3 consists of 14 residues. The germline gives CDR1 SEHNR, CDR2 FQNEAQ (reference sequence). V dropped 3 bases and J dropped 5 bases, with 10 bases sitting between them.

Many counts were recorded for this clonotype. This chain connects TRBV30 to TRBJ1-1; the D is unclear. This CDR3 is built from 13 residues. Looked up from germline, CDR1 is GTSNPN and CDR2 is SVGIG (reference sequence). The ends were cut back, 3 bases at V and 0 bases at J, with 8 bases in the middle. The CDR3, as DNA: TGTGCCTGGAGGGTCTCTATGAACACTGAAGCTTTCTTT. Encoded protein: CAWRVSMNTEAFF.

There are many counts of this clonotype. The chain couples TRBV7-8 to TRBJ1-2; D is undetermined. The CDR3 spans 16 residues. Germline CDR1 SGHVS, CDR2 FQNEAQ. Trimming pared 1 base from V and 3 bases from J, leaving 15 bases between. The CDR3 is CASSLGLGRWDYGYTF. CDR3 coding DNA: TGTGCCAGCAGCTTAGGCCTCGGACGATGGGACTATGGCTACACCTTC.

This clonotype was picked up many times. This rearrangement joins TRBV6-1 to TRBJ2-5, with TRBD1 matching 8 bases. CDR1 and CDR2 (germline): MNHNS, SASEGT. CDR3 length: 15 residues. Trimming cost V 5 bases and J 5 bases; bases outside gene matches: 10. As DNA, the CDR3 is TGTGCCAGCAGTACCGGACAGGGAGTCGAGGAGACCCAGTACTTC. It yields the protein CASSTGQGVEETQYF.

This clonotype was recorded a few times. J is TRBJ2-7 and V is TRBV5-5; no definite D call. The length of the CDR3 is 16 residues. The V and J ends lost 0 bases and 1 base respectively, with 14 bases between them. Looked up from germline, CDR1 is SGHKS and CDR2 is YYEKEE (reference sequence). CDR3 protein: CASSLAFSEISYEQYF. CDR3 in DNA: TGTGCCAGCAGCTTGGCTTTCTCCGAGATTTCCTACGAGCAGTACTTC.

This clonotype was seen repeatedly, ten times or more. The chain recombines TRBV5-1 with TRBJ2-1; 12 bases are shared with TRBD1. The CDR3 spans 15 residues. V dropped 4 bases and J dropped 7; count of bases not matched to a gene: 6. Germline V CDR1 and CDR2: SGHRS, YFSETQ. The DNA for the CDR3 is TGCGCCAGCAGCACCGGGACAGGGGGCCAGAATGAGCAGTTCTTC. Its protein is CASSTGTGGQNEQFF. The variable domain in full, with the rest retrieved from reference TRBV5-1 and TRBJ2-1, is KAGVTQTPRYLIKTRGQQVTLSCSPISGHRSVSWYQQTPGQGLQFLFEYFSETQRNKGNFPGRFSGRQFSNSRSEMNVSTLELGDSALYLCASSTGTGGQNEQFFGPGTRLTVL.

This clonotype was detected many times. V and J are TRBV11-3 and TRBJ2-7, with D perhaps given as TRBD1 or TRBD2 (5 bases each). The CDR3 extends over 14 amino acids. Germline assignment: CDR1 SGHNT and CDR2 YENEEA. V dropped 5 bases and J dropped 7 bases, with 18 bases sitting between them. CDR3 in amino acids: CASSPGRPLGEQYF. CDR3 coding DNA: TGTGCCAGCAGCCCGGGACGGCCTCTAGGAGAGCAGTACTTC.

The chain employs TRBV12-3 or TRBV12-4 and TRBJ1-2, with a possible D match to TRBD1 (6 bases). CDR3 length: 12 residues. With 7 bases removed from V and 0 bases from J, the gap between germline ends came to 6 bases. The CDR3 is CASTGANYGYTF. The CDR3 coding sequence is TGTGCCAGCACAGGGGCTAACTATGGCTACACCTTC.

This clonotype showed up many times. The rearrangement uses TRBV27 and TRBJ2-3; 7 bases fit TRBD1. The CDR3 runs 17 residues. Germline CDR1 MNHEY, CDR2 SMNVEV (reference sequence). The J segment lost 3 bases and the V segment lost 0 bases, leaving 9 bases of the junction unmatched. CDR3 sequence (DNA): TGTGCCAGCAGTTTATCGTCCCGACAGGGTAGGACAGATACGCAGTATTTT. Its protein product is CASSLSSRQGRTDTQYF.

As regards this clonotype: Compared with germline, one end of the junction differs, possibly owing to a read error. The chain is built from TRBV3-1 and TRBJ1-5; a possible D gene is TRBD1 (5 bases). Germline CDR1 reads LGHDT; CDR2 reads YNNKEL (reference sequence). This CDR3 region has 14 residues. The CDR3 is CTSSQGVTSQPQHF. The CDR3 DNA reads TGTACCAGCAGCCAAGGGGTCACCAGCCAGCCCCAGCATTTT.

In its sample, this clonotype was seen many times. This rearrangement joins TRBV18 to TRBJ1-2, with TRBD1 as a possible D gene (5 bases). The CDR3 runs 13 residues. Germline CDR1 reads KGHSH; CDR2 reads LQKENI. The V end lost 3 bases, the J end lost 2 bases, and 7 bases lay between the germline ends. The CDR3 spells CASSPEGNYGYTF. CDR3 DNA sequence: TGTGCCAGCTCACCCGAGGGGAACTATGGCTACACCTTC. The complete variable domain, with remaining parts taken from reference TRBV18 and TRBJ1-2, reads NAGVMQNPRHLVRRRGQEARLRCSPMKGHSHVYWYRQLPEEGLKFMVYLQKENIIDESGMPKERFSAEFPKEGPSILRIQQVVRGDSAAYFCASSPEGNYGYTFGSGTRLTVV.